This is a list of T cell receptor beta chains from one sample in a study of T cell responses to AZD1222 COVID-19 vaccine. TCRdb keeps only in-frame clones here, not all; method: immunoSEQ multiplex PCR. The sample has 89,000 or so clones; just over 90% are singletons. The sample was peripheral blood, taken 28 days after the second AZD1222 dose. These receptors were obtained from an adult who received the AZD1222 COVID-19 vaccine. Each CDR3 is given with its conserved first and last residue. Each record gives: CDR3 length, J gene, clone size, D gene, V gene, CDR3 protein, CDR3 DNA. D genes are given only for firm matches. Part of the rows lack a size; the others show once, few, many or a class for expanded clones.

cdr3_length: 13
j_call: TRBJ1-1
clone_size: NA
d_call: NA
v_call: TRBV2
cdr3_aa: CASIVRGGELAFF
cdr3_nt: TGTGCCAGCATCGTCCGCGGGGGGGAGTTGGCTTTCTTT

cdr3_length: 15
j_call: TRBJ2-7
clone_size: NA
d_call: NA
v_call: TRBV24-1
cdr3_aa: CATSDFAAGTYEQYF
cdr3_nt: TGTGCCACCAGTGATTTCGCGGCTGGGACCTACGAGCAGTACTTC

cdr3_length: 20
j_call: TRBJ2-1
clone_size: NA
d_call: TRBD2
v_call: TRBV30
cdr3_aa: CAWSTTGGLISRPIYNEQFF
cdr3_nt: TGTGCCTGGAGTACAACGGGAGGGCTCATCTCACGGCCTATTTACAATGAGCAGTTCTTC

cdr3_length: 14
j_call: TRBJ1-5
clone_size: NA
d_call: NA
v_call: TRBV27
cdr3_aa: CASSFSGAFQPQHF
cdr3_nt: TGTGCCAGCAGTTTCTCGGGGGCTTTTCAGCCCCAGCATTTT

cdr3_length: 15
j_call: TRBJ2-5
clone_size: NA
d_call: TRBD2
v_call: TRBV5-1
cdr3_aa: CASSSIPGGQETQYF
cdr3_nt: TGCGCCAGCAGCTCGATACCGGGGGGCCAAGAGACCCAGTACTTC

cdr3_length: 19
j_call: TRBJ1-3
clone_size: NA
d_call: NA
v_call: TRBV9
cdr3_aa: CASSATLGQLTQGGNTIYF
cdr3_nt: TGTGCCAGCAGCGCCACCCTCGGACAGTTAACCCAAGGTGGAAACACCATATATTTT

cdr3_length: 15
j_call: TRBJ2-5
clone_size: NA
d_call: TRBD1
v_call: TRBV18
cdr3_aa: CASSPPGQGRETQYF
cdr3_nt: TGTGCCAGCTCACCACCGGGACAGGGGCGGGAGACCCAGTACTTC

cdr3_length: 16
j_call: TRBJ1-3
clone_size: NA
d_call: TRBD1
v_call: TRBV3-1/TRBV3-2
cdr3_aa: CASSSARGHGENTIYF
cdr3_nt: TGTGCCAGCAGCTCCGCAAGGGGGCATGGAGAAAACACCATATATTTT

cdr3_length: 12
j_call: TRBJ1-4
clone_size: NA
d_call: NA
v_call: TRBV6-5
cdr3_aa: CASRGNNEKLFF
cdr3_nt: TGTGCCAGCAGGGGGAACAATGAAAAACTGTTTTTT

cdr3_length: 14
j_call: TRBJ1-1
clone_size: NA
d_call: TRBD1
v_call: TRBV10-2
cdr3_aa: CASSRDSSNTEAFF
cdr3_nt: TGCGCCAGCAGCCGGGACAGCTCGAACACTGAAGCTTTCTTT

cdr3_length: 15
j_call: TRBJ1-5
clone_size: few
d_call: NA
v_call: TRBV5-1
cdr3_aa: CASSLNAGGNQPQHF
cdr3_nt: TGCGCCAGCAGCTTGAATGCAGGGGGCAATCAGCCCCAGCATTTT

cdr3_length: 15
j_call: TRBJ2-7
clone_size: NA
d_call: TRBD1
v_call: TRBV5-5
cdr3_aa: CASRPDRSMPYEQYF
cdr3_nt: TGTGCCAGCAGACCGGACAGGTCCATGCCCTACGAGCAGTACTTC

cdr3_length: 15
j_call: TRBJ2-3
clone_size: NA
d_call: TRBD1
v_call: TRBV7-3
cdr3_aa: CASSLTGRVTDTQYF
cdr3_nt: TGTGCCAGCAGCTTGACAGGGAGAGTGACAGATACGCAGTATTTT

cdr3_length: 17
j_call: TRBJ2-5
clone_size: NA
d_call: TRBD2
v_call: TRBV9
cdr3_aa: CASSAGLAGGHQETQYF
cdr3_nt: TGTGCCAGCAGCGCGGGACTAGCGGGGGGTCACCAAGAGACCCAGTACTTC

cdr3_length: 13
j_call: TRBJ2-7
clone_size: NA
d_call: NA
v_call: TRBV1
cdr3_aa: CTSSYEGYYEQYF
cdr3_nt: TGCACCAGCAGCTACGAGGGGTACTACGAGCAGTACTTC

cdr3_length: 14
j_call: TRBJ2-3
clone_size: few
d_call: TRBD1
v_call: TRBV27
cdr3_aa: CASSADRVEDTQYF
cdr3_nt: TGTGCCAGCAGTGCGGACAGGGTGGAAGATACGCAGTATTTT

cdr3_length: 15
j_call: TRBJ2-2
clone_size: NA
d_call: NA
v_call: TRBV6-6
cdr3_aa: CASSYSGGDTGELFF
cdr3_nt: TGTGCCAGCAGTTATTCCGGGGGAGACACCGGGGAGCTGTTTTTT

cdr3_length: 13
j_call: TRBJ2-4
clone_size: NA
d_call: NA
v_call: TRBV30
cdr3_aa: CAWSVPGAPGQYF
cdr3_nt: TGTGCCTGGAGTGTACCAGGGGCACCGGGTCAGTACTTC

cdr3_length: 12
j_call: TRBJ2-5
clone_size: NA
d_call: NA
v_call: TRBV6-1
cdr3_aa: CASSDWLAITYF
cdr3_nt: TGTGCCAGCAGTGATTGGCTAGCTATCACTTACTTC

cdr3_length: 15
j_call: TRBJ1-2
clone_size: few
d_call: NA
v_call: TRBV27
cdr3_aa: CASSSQGRNFYGYTF
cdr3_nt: TGTGCCAGCAGTTCCCAGGGGCGCAACTTCTATGGCTACACCTTC

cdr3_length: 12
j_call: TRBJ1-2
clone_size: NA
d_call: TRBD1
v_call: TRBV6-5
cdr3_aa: CASSKGQYGYTF
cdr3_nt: TGTGCCAGCAGTAAGGGACAGTATGGCTACACCTTC

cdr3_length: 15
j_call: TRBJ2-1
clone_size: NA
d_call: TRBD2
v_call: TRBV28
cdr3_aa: CASSLGLAGTKGQFF
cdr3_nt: TGTGCCAGCAGTTTAGGGCTAGCGGGGACCAAGGGACAGTTCTTC

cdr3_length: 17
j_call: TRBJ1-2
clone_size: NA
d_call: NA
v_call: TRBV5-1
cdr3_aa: CASSLARQTGRGYGYTF
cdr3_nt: TGCGCCAGCAGCTTGGCACGACAGACGGGTCGGGGTTATGGCTACACCTTC

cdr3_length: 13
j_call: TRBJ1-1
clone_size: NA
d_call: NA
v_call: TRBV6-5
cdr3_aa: CASSSLGNTEAFF
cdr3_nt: TGTGCCAGCAGTTCGCTCGGGAACACTGAAGCTTTCTTT

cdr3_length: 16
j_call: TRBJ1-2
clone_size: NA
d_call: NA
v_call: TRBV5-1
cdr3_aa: CASSSGGGTANYGYTF
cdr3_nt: TGCGCCAGCAGCTCGGGGGGCGGGACCGCTAACTATGGCTACACCTTC

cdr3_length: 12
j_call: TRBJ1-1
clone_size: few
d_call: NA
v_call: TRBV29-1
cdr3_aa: CSVEGVNTEAFF
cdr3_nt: TGCAGCGTTGAAGGCGTGAACACTGAAGCTTTCTTT

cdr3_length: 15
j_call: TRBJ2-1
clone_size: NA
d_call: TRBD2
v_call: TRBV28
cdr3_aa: CASTSPTSGYNEQFF
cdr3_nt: TGTGCCAGCACCTCGCCGACTAGCGGATACAATGAGCAGTTCTTC

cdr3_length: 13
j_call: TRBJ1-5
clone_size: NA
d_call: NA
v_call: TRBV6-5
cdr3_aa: CASSFGGNQPQHF
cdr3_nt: TGTGCCAGCAGTTTTGGAGGGAATCAGCCCCAGCATTTT

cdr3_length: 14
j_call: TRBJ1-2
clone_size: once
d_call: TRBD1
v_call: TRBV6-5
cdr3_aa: CASSYPGQGTGYTF
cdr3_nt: TGTGCCAGCAGTTACCCGGGACAGGGAACTGGCTACACCTTC